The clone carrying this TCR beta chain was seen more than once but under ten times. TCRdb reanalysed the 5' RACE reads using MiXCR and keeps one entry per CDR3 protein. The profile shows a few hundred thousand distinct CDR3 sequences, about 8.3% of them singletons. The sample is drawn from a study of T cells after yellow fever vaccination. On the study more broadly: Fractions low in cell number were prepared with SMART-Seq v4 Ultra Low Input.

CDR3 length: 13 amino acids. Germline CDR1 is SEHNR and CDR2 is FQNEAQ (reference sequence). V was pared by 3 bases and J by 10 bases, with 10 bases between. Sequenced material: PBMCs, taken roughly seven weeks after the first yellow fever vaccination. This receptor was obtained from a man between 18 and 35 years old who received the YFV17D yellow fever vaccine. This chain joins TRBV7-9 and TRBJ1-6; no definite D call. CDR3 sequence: CASSLIPASPLHF. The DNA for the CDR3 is TGTGCCAGCAGCTTGATTCCAGCATCACCCCTCCACTTT. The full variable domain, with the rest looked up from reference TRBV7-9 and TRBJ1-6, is DTGVSQNPRHKITKRGQNVTFRCDPISEHNRLYWYRQTLGQGPEFLTYFQNEAQLEKSRLLSDRFSAERPKGSFSTLEIQRTEQGDSAMYLCASSLIPASPLHFGNGTRLTVT.